Presented here are 23 T cell receptor beta chains from one specimen sequenced in a study of siplizumab effects on memory and regulatory T cells. The protocol was immunoSEQ multiplex PCR, while the TCRdb copy is restricted to in-frame clones and leaves out a portion. The sample holds approximately 120,000 clones; about 94% are singletons and the top ten take over 0.15%. Sequenced input: non-Treg CD4+ T cells sorted from blood. The receptors were gathered from a human donor in good health.

To note about this clone: The germline gene is not matched at one end of the junction; a read error may be the cause. Other DNA sequences of this sample code for an identical CDR3. The chain carries TRBV5-1 and TRBJ1-2; weak D call: TRBD1 (5 bases). CDR3 length equals 14 residues. Germline V lookup: CDR1 SGHRS, CDR2 YFSETQ. CDR3: CASSLTGEGYGYTF. CDR3 DNA: TGCGCCAGCAGCTTGACGGGGGAGGGCTATGGCTATACCTTC.

The chain has TRBV4-2 and TRBJ2-1; 7 bases line up with TRBD1. V lost 1 base and J lost 4; bases outside the gene matches: 4. This CDR3 has 15 amino acids. Germline assignment: CDR1 LGHNA and CDR2 YNFKEQ. CDR3 sequence: CASSQGDRGYNEQFF. The CDR3 region has the DNA TGTGCCAGCAGCCAAGGGGACAGAGGTTACAATGAGCAGTTCTTC.

This chain connects TRBV10-3 to TRBJ1-4; the match to TRBD1 covers 8 bases. The CDR3 covers 16 residues. Unmatched junction bases numbered 5, after V lost 0 bases and J lost 5 bases. Germline loops: CDR1 ENHRY, CDR2 SYGVKD. In DNA, the CDR3 is TGTGCCATCAGTGAGTCTGGGACAGGCATCAATGAAAAACTGTTTTTT. Translating it yields CAISESGTGINEKLFF.

This clone showed up just once. The V and J genes are TRBV18 and TRBJ2-7; unclear D gene. CDR1 KGHSH and CDR2 LQKENI come from the germline V gene. The CDR3 totals 15 residues. The germline V and J ends were trimmed by 0 bases and 0 bases, with 9 bases remaining between them. The DNA of the CDR3 is TGTGCCAGCTCACCACCTCTGAGAAGCTCCTACGAGCAGTACTTC. It encodes CASSPPLRSSYEQYF.

The genes are TRBV7-7 and TRBJ2-1; D is ambiguous. Per the germline V gene, CDR1 is SSHAT and CDR2 is FNYEAQ (reference sequence). The CDR3 spans 11 residues. The V gene lost 5 bases and the J gene lost 8 bases, with 7 bases spanning the gap. The CDR3 DNA reads TGTGCCAGCAGCCCCTTCCATGAGCAGTTCTTC. It translates to CASSPFHEQFF.

V is TRBV7-9 and J is TRBJ2-3; D is ambiguous. Germline CDR1 is SEHNR and CDR2 is FQNEAQ (reference sequence). The CDR3 is made up of 12 amino acids. V lost 5 bases to trimming and J lost 4 bases, with 7 bases between them. The CDR3 here is CASSPPADTQYF. As DNA, the CDR3 is TGTGCCAGCAGCCCGCCCGCAGATACGCAGTATTTT.

This chain connects TRBV5-1 to TRBJ2-5, with D maybe TRBD1 (6 bases). This CDR3 has 17 amino acids. Trimming stripped 4 bases from V and 2 bases from J, with 21 bases between. Looked up from germline, CDR1 is SGHRS and CDR2 is YFSETQ. Here the CDR3 reads CASSQPGRGQLQETQYF. The CDR3 nucleotides read TGCGCCAGCAGCCAACCGGGCAGGGGCCAGTTACAAGAGACCCAGTACTTC.

The chain carries TRBV6-1 and TRBJ1-5; D unresolved. The CDR3 length is 15 residues. V lost 2 bases, J lost 1 base, and 9 bases lay in between. Looked up from germline, CDR1 is MNHNS and CDR2 is SASEGT. The CDR3 nucleotides are TGTGCCAGCAGTGAATTTCCCGGGAGCAATCAGCCCCAGCATTTT. Encoded protein: CASSEFPGSNQPQHF.

The chain uses TRBV19 and TRBJ1-2; 8 nucleotides align to TRBD1. Trimming removed 7 bases from V and 5 bases from J; junction bases left unmatched: 9. Germline V gene lookup returns CDR1 LNHDA and CDR2 SQIVND (reference sequence). The CDR3 length is 14 residues. The chain's CDR3 is CASIRTGSGYGYTF. CDR3 nucleotides: TGTGCCAGTATAAGGACAGGGAGCGGATATGGCTACACCTTC.

The gene calls are TRBV28 and TRBJ1-2; TRBD1 agrees at 9 bases. This CDR3 is 15 amino acids long. Trimming at V came to 4 bases and at J to 8 bases, leaving 11 bases not matched to a gene. Germline assignment: CDR1 MDHEN and CDR2 SYDVKM. CDR3 loop: CASSSPKQGAGGYTF. For the CDR3, the DNA is TGTGCCAGCAGTTCACCTAAACAGGGGGCCGGGGGCTACACCTTC.

The chain carries TRBV12-5 and TRBJ1-1; D possibly corresponds to TRBD1 (6 bases). Trimming shortened V by 5 bases and J by 4 bases, and 17 bases separated the two germline ends. This CDR3 is built from 15 residues. Germline V lookup: CDR1 LGHNT, CDR2 FRNRAP. DNA for the CDR3: TGTGCTAGTGGTCCCCCCCGGGGAGGGGGCACTGAAGCTTTCTTT. It specifies CASGPPRGGGTEAFF.

The chain recombines TRBV29-1 with TRBJ2-7; possibly TRBD1 for D (6 bases). Germline values: CDR1 SQVTM, CDR2 ANQGSEA. The V end lost 6 bases, the J end lost 6 bases, and 21 bases lay between the germline ends. The CDR3 length is 14 residues. The CDR3 nucleotides are TGCAGCGTGCACCCCGGGACATCGTCGGGCGAGCAGTACTTC. This translates into CSVHPGTSSGEQYF.

The genes are TRBV27 and TRBJ2-1; TRBD2 aligns across 7 bases. Germline V CDR1 and CDR2: MNHEY, SMNVEV (reference sequence). The CDR3 has 12 amino acids. Trimming at V came to 4 bases and at J to 8 bases, leaving 2 bases not matched to a gene. CDR3 protein: CASSSAGDEQFF. CDR3 nucleotide sequence: TGTGCCAGCAGTTCTGCGGGGGATGAGCAGTTCTTC.

V is TRBV10-3 and J is TRBJ1-4; 7 bases align to TRBD1. V was clipped by 3 bases and J by 8 bases; unmatched bases: 9. The length of the CDR3 is 15 residues. The germline gives CDR1 ENHRY, CDR2 SYGVKD. The CDR3 spells CAISDADRVGEKLFF. In nucleotides, the CDR3 is TGTGCCATCAGTGACGCCGACAGGGTCGGCGAAAAACTGTTTTTT.

The sample holds one count of this clone. The CDR3, as DNA: TGTGCCAGCAGTGGAGAAACCGGGACAGGGGGCGATCAGCCCCAGCATTTT. Translating it yields CASSGETGTGGDQPQHF. The chain uses TRBV2 and TRBJ1-5; TRBD1 aligns across 12 bases. The CDR3 sequence is 17 residues long. J gave up 5 bases and V 4 bases, and 9 bases lay outside the gene matches. Germline V CDR1 and CDR2: SNHLY, FYNNEI. The full variable domain, completed using reference TRBV2 and TRBJ1-5, is EPEVTQTPSHQVTQMGQEVILRCVPISNHLYFYWYRQILGQKVEFLVSFYNNEISEKSEIFDDQFSVERPDGSNFTLKIRSTKLEDSAMYFCASSGETGTGGDQPQHFGDGTRLSIL.

V is TRBV19 and J is TRBJ1-5, with 10 bases fitting TRBD1. Germline CDR1 and CDR2: LNHDA and SQIVND (reference sequence). The CDR3 loop spans 17 amino acids. The V gene end was trimmed by 5 bases and the J gene end by 5 bases; junction bases not matched to a gene: 12. The CDR3 sequence is CASSALTGQGYYQPQHF. In nucleotides, the CDR3 is TGTGCCAGTAGTGCTTTGACGGGACAGGGGTACTATCAGCCCCAGCATTTT.

The rearrangement joins TRBV7-6 to TRBJ1-5; 8 bases align to TRBD1. Per the germline V gene, CDR1 is SGHVS and CDR2 is FNYEAQ. Trimming removed 5 bases from V and 2 bases from J; junction bases left unmatched: 8. The CDR3 has 16 residues. CDR3 bases: TGTGCCAGCAGCCCTAGGGCAGGGGGCGGCAATCAGCCCCAGCATTTT. Its translation: CASSPRAGGGNQPQHF.

This clone was observed once. The V and J genes are TRBV10-3 and TRBJ2-5; TRBD1 matches 7 bases. V lost 0 bases and J lost 2; bases outside the gene matches: 0. CDR3 size: 14 residues. CDR1 and CDR2 (germline): ENHRY, SYGVKD. The CDR3 nucleotides are TGTGCCATCAGTGAGTCGGGACAGCAAGAGACCCAGTACTTC. As protein: CAISESGQQETQYF.

The CDR3 DNA follows: TGTGCCAGCAGTTACCCTACTAGCGGGGGCACCGGGGAGCTGTTTTTT. As protein: CASSYPTSGGTGELFF. This rearrangement joins TRBV6-6 to TRBJ2-2; 11 bases are a match to TRBD2. The CDR3 is 16 amino acids. V lost 2 bases, J lost 4 bases, and 3 bases stayed unmatched. CDR1 and CDR2 from the germline V gene are MNHNY and SVGAGI (reference sequence).

The V call is TRBV7-2, the J call TRBJ1-2; D is unclear. CDR3 size: 16 residues. Germline V gives CDR1 SGHTA, CDR2 FQGNSA. Trimming cost V 7 bases and J 7 bases, with 25 bases left between them. The CDR3 region is CASNYIFTAIYGGYTF. The CDR3 DNA sequence: TGTGCCAGCAACTATATCTTTACAGCGATCTATGGTGGCTACACCTTC.

V usage is TRBV9 and J usage is TRBJ1-2, with unresolved D. The V end was cut by 0 bases, the J end by 6 bases, with 12 bases between. This CDR3 contains 14 residues. Germline CDR1 SGDLS, CDR2 YYNGEE. Here the CDR3 DNA reads TGTGCCAGCAGCGTAGAATCTAGGCCAAATGGCTACACCTTC. Translation gives CASSVESRPNGYTF.

The chain combines TRBV10-3 with TRBJ2-1; TRBD2 agrees at 8 bases. From germline, CDR1 is ENHRY and CDR2 SYGVKD. V lost 3 bases to trimming and J lost 4 bases; unmatched junction nucleotides: 5. The CDR3 spans 15 residues. CDR3 DNA sequence: TGTGCCATCAGTGACTCAACTAGCGGATACAATGAGCAGTTCTTC. Protein product: CAISDSTSGYNEQFF.

The chain combines TRBV5-1 with TRBJ2-2; 7 bases fit TRBD1. J gave up 2 bases and V 0 bases, and 1 base lay outside the gene matches. Germline V CDR1 and CDR2: SGHRS, YFSETQ. The CDR3 loop spans 15 amino acids. The CDR3 loop reads CASSLGDSNTGELFF. DNA of the CDR3: TGCGCCAGCAGCTTGGGGGACAGCAACACCGGGGAGCTGTTTTTT.